Each of the 23 T cell receptor beta chains below was sequenced from the same sample in a study of T cell repertoires in cytomegalovirus infection. MiXCR, applied by TCRdb to the reads, yields one record per CDR3 protein. Among around 450,000 distinct CDR3 sequences listed, around 10% were seen once. Sequenced: PBMCs. These receptors were obtained from a human donor in good health (CMV status not recorded). Some clones in this sample may be carry-over from other donors' samples.

The chain links TRBV20-1 to TRBJ2-5, with D possibly being TRBD2 (7 bases). Germline V gene sequence: CDR1 DFQATT, CDR2 SNEGSKA (reference sequence). This CDR3 has 18 residues. V lost 0 bases and J lost 1, with 21 bases in between. The CDR3 sequence: CSARDTLSLGGVQETQYF. In DNA, the CDR3 is TGCAGTGCTAGAGATACTCTAAGCTTAGGGGGGGTCCAAGAGACCCAGTACTTC.

This clonotype has just one count. This could be a read error, since a much larger clone is one nucleotide away. This chain connects TRBV11-2 to TRBJ2-3, with D tentatively TRBD1 or TRBD2 (5 bases each). Germline assignment: CDR1 SGHAT and CDR2 FQNNGV. This CDR3 has 15 residues. V was pared by 5 bases and J by 4 bases, with 16 bases between. Written as DNA, the CDR3 is TGTGCCAGCAGCCCCGTGGGCGAGGGGCCAGATACGCAGTATTTT. It is translated as CASSPVGEGPDTQYF.

This clonotype was counted a few times. The chain joins TRBV13 to TRBJ2-7; D might be TRBD1 or TRBD2, each matching 5 bases. Germline assignment: CDR1 PRHDT and CDR2 FYEKMQ (reference sequence). V gave up 5 bases and J gave up 3 bases, with 11 bases separating them. The CDR3 is made up of 13 amino acids. CDR3 residues: CASSTQGRYEQYF. The CDR3 DNA reads as TGTGCCAGCAGCACGCAGGGACGCTACGAGCAGTACTTC.

This clonotype was seen at least ten times. This CDR3 reads CASSPAGAGAFF. The CDR3 DNA reads as TGTGCCAGCTCACCAGCGGGAGCCGGAGCTTTCTTT. V gene TRBV18 combines with J gene TRBJ1-1; D is unclear. Trimming pared 2 bases from V and 10 bases from J, leaving 11 bases between. Looked up from germline, CDR1 is KGHSH and CDR2 is LQKENI. CDR3 length: 12 residues.

This clonotype was detected a few times. The chain is built from TRBV20-1 and TRBJ1-6, with D unclear. Per the germline V gene, CDR1 is DFQATT and CDR2 is SNEGSKA (reference sequence). This CDR3 has 16 residues. V lost 6 bases, J lost 0 bases, and 15 bases lay in between. In DNA, the CDR3 is TGCAGTGCCCCGGAGGCCCGAAGCTCCTATAATTCACCCCTCCACTTT. Translating gives CSAPEARSSYNSPLHF.

The chain combines TRBV29-1 with TRBJ2-7; 13 positions agree with TRBD2. Trimming took 1 base from V and 6 from J; bases not matched to a gene: 9. Germline lookup yields CDR1 SQVTM and CDR2 ANQGSEA. The CDR3 loop spans 16 amino acids. This CDR3 is CSVEVRTSGRSPEQYF. CDR3 coding DNA: TGCAGCGTTGAAGTGAGGACTAGCGGGAGATCTCCCGAGCAGTACTTC.

This clonotype was seen a few times. V and J are TRBV30 and TRBJ2-5; the match to TRBD2 covers 7 bases. CDR1 and CDR2 (germline): GTSNPN, SVGIG (reference sequence). The V gene end was trimmed by 2 bases and the J gene end by 3 bases; junction bases not matched to a gene: 9. The CDR3 has 15 amino acids. The CDR3: CAWSLGGGLEETQYF. CDR3 DNA sequence: TGTGCCTGGAGTTTGGGGGGAGGGTTGGAAGAGACCCAGTACTTC.

This chain connects TRBV9 to TRBJ2-3; D ambiguous. V lost 0 bases to trimming and J lost 7 bases, with 9 bases between them. Germline V gene data show CDR1 as SGDLS and CDR2 as YYNGEE. CDR3 length equals 13 residues. CDR3 loop: CASSVDGGNTQYF. The CDR3 region has the DNA TGTGCCAGCAGCGTAGATGGCGGAAATACGCAGTATTTT.

This clonotype occurred many times. The J gene is TRBJ2-1, the V gene TRBV28; D possibly corresponds to TRBD2 (5 bases). Deletions cut 9 bases from V and 2 bases from J, with 14 bases between. This CDR3 is 14 amino acids long. The germline V gene has CDR1 MDHEN and CDR2 SYDVKM. The CDR3 region is CASIRGKAYNEQFF. The CDR3 region has the DNA TGTGCCAGTATTCGAGGGAAGGCCTACAATGAGCAGTTCTTC.

Many counts were recorded for this clonotype. V and J are TRBV6-1 and TRBJ2-5, with D perhaps given as TRBD1 or TRBD2 (6 bases each). The V and J ends lost 6 bases and 4 bases respectively, with 12 bases between them. Per the germline V gene, CDR1 is MNHNS and CDR2 is SASEGT. The length of the CDR3 is 13 residues. The CDR3 is CASRQGGRETQYF. The CDR3 DNA follows: TGTGCCAGCAGACAGGGAGGACGAGAGACCCAGTACTTC.

This clonotype was seen more than once but under ten times. V and J are TRBV7-8 and TRBJ1-5, with 7 bases fitting TRBD1. The CDR3 sequence is 15 residues long. Germline V gene sequence: CDR1 SGHVS, CDR2 FQNEAQ. V gave up 5 bases and J gave up 6 bases; unmatched junction bases: 10. The CDR3 coding sequence is TGTGCCAGCAGCGCCTTACAGGGGCCGAGTCAGCCCCAGCATTTT. Translating it yields CASSALQGPSQPQHF.

The J gene is TRBJ2-1, the V gene TRBV28; TRBD2 is a possible D gene (6 bases). Germline V CDR1 and CDR2: MDHEN, SYDVKM. With 11 bases removed from V and 4 bases from J, the gap between germline ends came to 15 bases. This CDR3 region has 13 residues. In DNA, the CDR3 is TGTGCCTACAGTCCTGGACTATACAATGAGCAGTTCTTC. Translation gives CAYSPGLYNEQFF. The full variable domain, with the rest looked up from reference TRBV28 and TRBJ2-1, is DVKVTQSSRYLVKRTGEKVFLECVQDMDHENMFWYRQDPGLGLRLIYFSYDVKMKEKGDIPEGYSVSREKKERFSLILESASTNQTSMYLCAYSPGLYNEQFFGPGTRLTVL.

In its sample, this clonotype was seen many times. This chain links TRBV20-1 with TRBJ2-7, with 7 bases fitting TRBD2. The junction had 11 bases not matched to a gene; V was cut back by 5 bases and J by 4 bases. This CDR3 comprises 14 residues. CDR1 and CDR2 (germline): DFQATT, SNEGSKA (reference sequence). The CDR3 nucleotides are TGCAGTGCTGAGGGAGGGAGAGGGACTTACGAGCAGTACTTC. This translates into CSAEGGRGTYEQYF.

This clonotype was observed at least ten times. The V and J genes are TRBV25-1 and TRBJ2-2, with D tentatively TRBD2 (5 bases). The V gene's germline CDR1 is MGHDK and CDR2 SYGVNS. Deletions cut 6 bases from V and 4 bases from J, with 9 bases between. The CDR3 extends over 13 amino acids. The CDR3 loop is CASRTTSTGELFF. DNA for the CDR3: TGTGCCAGCAGGACTACTAGCACCGGGGAGCTGTTTTTT.

This clonotype has at least ten counts. The rearrangement joins TRBV7-9 to TRBJ2-7; 11 nucleotides agree with TRBD2. The germline CDR1 and CDR2 sequences are SEHNR and FQNEAQ (reference sequence). The length of the CDR3 is 15 residues. The trim removed 7 bases at V and 3 bases at J, leaving 8 bases unmatched. In DNA, the CDR3 is TGTGCCAGCACCAACCCCGGGACTAGCGGCTACGAGCAGTACTTC. The encoded protein is CASTNPGTSGYEQYF.

This clonotype was detected ten times or more. This chain's CDR3 is CASRGGNEINEQFF. CDR3 nucleotides: TGTGCCAGCAGAGGCGGGAACGAAATCAATGAGCAGTTCTTC. The chain carries TRBV5-6 and TRBJ2-1; D might be TRBD2 (6 bases). Trimming pared 5 bases from V and 6 bases from J, leaving 15 bases between. Germline CDR1 reads SGHDT; CDR2 reads YYEEEE. CDR3 length equals 14 residues.

This clonotype was seen at least ten times. The CDR3, as DNA: TGTGCCAGCAGCATCCGGGACAGGGGAGGTGAGACCCAGTACTTC. This gives the protein CASSIRDRGGETQYF. The V call is TRBV11-1, the J call TRBJ2-5; 10 bases match TRBD1. Germline CDR1 reads SGHAT; CDR2 reads FQDESV (reference sequence). The CDR3 has 15 residues. The junction had 8 bases not matched to a gene; V was cut back by 5 bases and J by 5 bases.

This clonotype appeared many times. The rearrangement links TRBV6-6 to TRBJ1-1; 7 nucleotides match TRBD1. Germline V lookup: CDR1 MNHNY, CDR2 SVGAGI (reference sequence). The V and J ends lost 2 bases and 2 bases, in that order; junction bases with no gene match: 5. This CDR3 contains 15 residues. CDR3 amino acids: CASSYETGRNTEAFF. CDR3 coding DNA: TGTGCCAGCAGTTACGAGACAGGGCGCAACACTGAAGCTTTCTTT.

This clonotype has at least ten counts. The gene calls are TRBV5-1 and TRBJ1-2; D is perhaps TRBD1 (5 bases). V was cut by 5 bases and J by 2 bases, with 10 bases left in between. There are 13 residues in the CDR3. Germline V gene lookup returns CDR1 SGHRS and CDR2 YFSETQ. Here the CDR3 DNA reads TGCGCCAGCAGTAGCGAGGGGAACTATGGCTACACCTTC. This sequence encodes CASSSEGNYGYTF.

This clonotype has just a few counts. This rearrangement joins TRBV20-1 to TRBJ2-3; TRBD1 is a possible D gene (5 bases). Germline V gives CDR1 DFQATT, CDR2 SNEGSKA (reference sequence). The CDR3 runs to 14 residues. Between the trimmed V and J ends, which lost 4 bases and 1 base, there was a span of 12 bases. The CDR3: CSAIGVTGTDTQYF. CDR3 sequence (DNA): TGCAGTGCTATAGGGGTTACGGGCACAGATACGCAGTATTTT.

This clonotype has a count of ten or more. The chain has TRBV11-2 and TRBJ1-5; the D gene is possibly TRBD1 (6 bases). Between the trimmed V and J ends, which lost 5 bases and 7 bases, there was a span of 15 bases. The CDR3 covers 14 residues. Germline lookup yields CDR1 SGHAT and CDR2 FQNNGV. The CDR3, as DNA: TGTGCCAGCAGCGACACAGGGTCCGGACAGCCCCAGCATTTT. Protein product: CASSDTGSGQPQHF.

In its sample, this clonotype was seen many times. The gene calls are TRBV29-1 and TRBJ2-1; possibly TRBD1 for D (6 bases). The CDR3 is 13 residues long. Germline CDR1 SQVTM, CDR2 ANQGSEA. Trimming took off 7 bases at V and 7 bases at J, with 17 bases between the two ends. CDR3 in amino acids: CSAGTPDGNEQFF. CDR3 coding DNA: TGCAGCGCCGGGACACCGGACGGTAATGAGCAGTTCTTC.

The V gene is TRBV20-1, the J gene TRBJ1-5; 7 nucleotides match TRBD1. This CDR3 region has 15 residues. Germline lookup yields CDR1 DFQATT and CDR2 SNEGSKA (reference sequence). V lost 6 bases and J lost 0; bases outside the gene matches: 8. The CDR3 DNA sequence: TGCAGTGCCCCAACAGGGGACTATAGCAATCAGCCCCAGCATTTT. Translated, it gives CSAPTGDYSNQPQHF.